The 6 T cell receptor beta chains given below trace back to one sample, sequenced in a study of graft-versus-host responses after intestinal transplantation. The antigens for these receptors are not known. The table came from immunoSEQ multiplex PCR; TCRdb's copy has only in-frame clones and leaves some out. The repertoire holds over 100,000 clones, with 85% to 95% as singletons. The source material was unstimulated CD4+ T cells sorted from spleen or lymph node cells, sampled before transplant. These receptors were obtained from a human donor who was the organ donor for an intestinal transplant.

CDR3 amino acids: CAWSGTSGSTDTQYF. Here the CDR3 DNA reads TGTGCCTGGAGTGGGACTAGCGGGAGCACAGATACGCAGTATTTT. This chain uses TRBV30 with TRBJ2-3, with 11 nucleotides matching TRBD2. The CDR3 is made up of 15 amino acids. V lost 1 base and J lost 0; bases outside the gene matches: 0. Germline CDR1 is GTSNPN and CDR2 is SVGIG (reference sequence).

As to this clone: One end of the junction does not line up with germline, which may come from a read error. This chain joins TRBV7-7 and TRBJ2-2; D unresolved. Germline CDR1 is SSHAT and CDR2 is FNYEAQ (reference sequence). This CDR3 region has 13 residues. DNA for the CDR3: TGTGCTAGCAGCTTAAGGGACACCGGGGAGCTGTTTTTT. This encodes CASSLRDTGELFF.

Note on this clone: Mismatch with germline at one junction end may stem from a read error. V and J are TRBV7-7 and TRBJ2-1, with D possibly being TRBD2 (6 bases). The CDR3 is made up of 15 amino acids. The germline gives CDR1 SSHAT, CDR2 FNYEAQ (reference sequence). The CDR3 reads CASSLSTFSGDEQFF. CDR3 sequence (DNA): TGTGCTAGCAGCTTATCAACCTTTAGCGGCGATGAGCAGTTCTTC.

The chain is built from TRBV5-1 and TRBJ1-1; possibly TRBD1 for D (5 bases). Germline lookup yields CDR1 SGHRS and CDR2 YFSETQ. The CDR3 spans 16 residues. V was cut by 3 bases and J by 4 bases, with 19 bases left in between. This chain's CDR3 is CASSWAFGGETTEAFF. In DNA, the CDR3 is TGCGCCAGCAGCTGGGCCTTTGGGGGGGAGACCACTGAAGCTTTCTTT.

The CDR3 protein is CASLWQAGGGNEQFF. CDR3 DNA sequence: TGTGCCAGCCTATGGCAGGCGGGAGGGGGGAATGAGCAGTTCTTC. This sequence joins TRBV6-1 and TRBJ2-1; 9 positions agree with TRBD2. This CDR3 region has 15 residues. Losses at the gene ends were 8 bases for V and 7 bases for J; bases not matched to a gene: 12. Per the germline V gene, CDR1 is MNHNS and CDR2 is SASEGT.

This clone was counted between two and nine times. Within the sample, other DNA sequences also encode this same CDR3. The chain has TRBV5-4 and TRBJ2-7; 13 bases agree with TRBD2. J was trimmed by 4 bases and V by 0 bases; bases with no gene match: 1. CDR3 length: 15 amino acids. Germline V gene lookup returns CDR1 SGHNT and CDR2 YYREEE (reference sequence). The CDR3 protein is CASSLGLAGGYEQYF. CDR3 nucleotides: TGTGCCAGCAGCTTGGGACTAGCGGGGGGTTACGAGCAGTACTTC.